The 8 T cell receptor beta chains reported below all come from one sample, sequenced in a study of cytomegalovirus exposure and HLA in healthy donors. The PCR was carried out with 60 Vbeta primers and 13 Jbeta primers. Repertoires were generated with immunoSEQ multiplex PCR, while TCRdb's copy carries only in-frame clones and drops some. The sample consists of 100,000 to 150,000 clones, 65% to 80% of them appearing once. The sequenced material came from PBMCs. The receptors here all came from a woman aged 40-49 years in good health and CMV-seronegative.

The CDR3 region is CASSESIRLAGAQETQYF. The CDR3 DNA is TGTGCCAGCAGTGAATCGATTCGACTAGCGGGGGCCCAAGAGACCCAGTACTTC. This chain uses TRBV6-1 with TRBJ2-5; 12 nucleotides match TRBD2. In germline, CDR1 is MNHNS, CDR2 SASEGT. The ends lost 2 bases at V and 1 base at J; junction bases unmatched: 8. CDR3 length: 18 residues.

This clone came up once. The chain links TRBV5-6 to TRBJ2-7; 10 positions match TRBD2. The ends lost 3 bases at V and 7 bases at J; junction bases unmatched: 4. The germline V gene has CDR1 SGHDT and CDR2 YYEEEE. The CDR3 spans 13 residues. CDR3 protein: CASSWTSGREQYF. The CDR3 DNA reads as TGTGCCAGCAGCTGGACTAGCGGTCGGGAGCAGTACTTC.

This chain connects TRBV2 to TRBJ1-2; 8 nucleotides line up with TRBD1. The trim removed 6 bases at V and 2 bases at J, leaving 8 bases unmatched. In germline, CDR1 is SNHLY, CDR2 FYNNEI. The CDR3 totals 15 residues. CDR3 protein: CASRETGAGNYGYTF. The CDR3 nucleotides read TGTGCCAGCAGGGAGACAGGGGCGGGAAACTATGGCTACACCTTC.

This chain connects TRBV27 to TRBJ1-5; 9 bases are a match to TRBD1. The V gene's germline CDR1 is MNHEY and CDR2 SMNVEV (reference sequence). The CDR3 totals 16 residues. The trim removed 4 bases at V and 7 bases at J, leaving 11 bases unmatched. This chain's CDR3 is CASSSQRTGAGQPQHF. DNA of the CDR3: TGTGCCAGCAGTTCTCAGCGGACAGGGGCAGGCCAGCCCCAGCATTTT.

J is TRBJ1-2 and V is TRBV13, with TRBD1 as a possible D gene (5 bases). V was shortened by 2 bases and J by 8 bases, with 15 bases between the two germline ends. The CDR3 has 14 residues. Looked up from germline, CDR1 is PRHDT and CDR2 is FYEKMQ (reference sequence). CDR3 nucleotides: TGTGCCAGCAGCTTATTGACCAGGGCGAGCGGCTACACCTTC. Protein: CASSLLTRASGYTF.

The CDR3 loop is CASSPLAGGEREQYF. In DNA, the CDR3 is TGTGCCAGCAGCCCGTTAGCGGGAGGGGAGCGGGAGCAGTACTTC. This chain links TRBV16 with TRBJ2-7; TRBD2 matches 11 bases. After removal of 4 bases from V and 7 bases from J, the junction contained 9 bases not matched to a gene. CDR1 is KGHSY, CDR2 FQNENV, per germline. The CDR3 length is 15 residues.

The chain is built from TRBV7-9 and TRBJ2-1; D may be TRBD2 (5 bases). Trimming stripped 10 bases from V and 3 bases from J, with 13 bases between. Germline-derived CDR1 and CDR2 are SEHNR and FQNEAQ (reference sequence). The CDR3 length is 13 residues. The DNA of the CDR3 is TGTGCCACCCTGGAGGCGGTCTACAATGAGCAGTTCTTC. This translates into CATLEAVYNEQFF.

This chain connects TRBV5-4 to TRBJ1-4; D possibly corresponds to TRBD1 (5 bases). Germline V lookup: CDR1 SGHNT, CDR2 YYREEE (reference sequence). The CDR3 is made up of 13 amino acids. V lost 9 bases and J lost 5, with 14 bases in between. The CDR3 coding sequence is TGTGCCACGGGGGGGGGTCCCAATGAAAAACTGTTTTTT. Residues: CATGGGPNEKLFF.